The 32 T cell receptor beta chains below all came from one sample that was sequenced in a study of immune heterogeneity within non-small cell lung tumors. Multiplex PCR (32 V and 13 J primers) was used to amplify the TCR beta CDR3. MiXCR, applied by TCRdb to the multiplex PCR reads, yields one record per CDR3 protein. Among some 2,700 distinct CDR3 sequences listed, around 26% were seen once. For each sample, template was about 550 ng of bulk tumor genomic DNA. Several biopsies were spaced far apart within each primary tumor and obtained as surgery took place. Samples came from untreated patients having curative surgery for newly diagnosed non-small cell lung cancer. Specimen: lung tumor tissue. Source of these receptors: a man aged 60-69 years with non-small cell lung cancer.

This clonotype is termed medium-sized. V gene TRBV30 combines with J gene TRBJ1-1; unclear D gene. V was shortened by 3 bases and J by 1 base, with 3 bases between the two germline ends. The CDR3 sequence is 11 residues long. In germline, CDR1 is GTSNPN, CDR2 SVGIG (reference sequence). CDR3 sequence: CAWRGNTEAFF. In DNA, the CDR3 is TGTGCCTGGAGGGGGAACACTGAAGCTTTCTTT.

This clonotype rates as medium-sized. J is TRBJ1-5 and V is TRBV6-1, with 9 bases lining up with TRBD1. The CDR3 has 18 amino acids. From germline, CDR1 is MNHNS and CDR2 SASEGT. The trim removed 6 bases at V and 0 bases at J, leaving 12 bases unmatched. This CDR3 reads CASRPSGTGLYSNQPQHF. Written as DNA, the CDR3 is TGTGCCAGCAGGCCCTCCGGGACAGGGCTTTATAGCAATCAGCCCCAGCATTTT.

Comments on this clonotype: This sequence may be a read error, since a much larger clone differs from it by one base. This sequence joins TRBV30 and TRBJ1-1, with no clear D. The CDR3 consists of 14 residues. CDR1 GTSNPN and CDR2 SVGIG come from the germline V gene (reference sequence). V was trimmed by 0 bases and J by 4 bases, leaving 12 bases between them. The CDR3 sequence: CAWSVPRPLTEAFF. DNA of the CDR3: TGTGCCTGGAGTGTACCGAGACCGCTCACTGAAGCTTTCTTT. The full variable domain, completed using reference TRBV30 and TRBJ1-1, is SQTIHQWPATLVQPVGSPLSLECTVEGTSNPNLYWYRQAAGRGLQLLFYSVGIGQISSEVPQNLSASRPQDRQFILSSKKLLLSDSGFYLCAWSVPRPLTEAFFGQGTRLTVV.

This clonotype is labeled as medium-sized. CDR3 sequence: CASSLGQYQETQYF. The DNA of the CDR3 is TGTGCCAGCAGCTTAGGACAGTACCAAGAGACCCAGTACTTC. The chain joins TRBV7-8 to TRBJ2-5; the D gene is possibly TRBD1 (5 bases). This CDR3 is built from 14 residues. Per germline, CDR1 SGHVS and CDR2 FQNEAQ. V lost 1 base and J 0 bases, leaving 6 bases between the germline ends.

CDR3 protein: CASGRDRVGLGTGELFF. CDR3 bases: TGTGCCAGCGGTAGGGACAGGGTCGGTCTGGGCACCGGGGAGCTGTTTTTT. The V and J genes are TRBV25-1 and TRBJ2-2, with 9 positions matching TRBD1. There are 17 residues in the CDR3. The V gene's germline CDR1 is MGHDK and CDR2 SYGVNS. With 8 bases clipped from V and 4 bases from J, the junction kept 14 bases outside the gene matches.

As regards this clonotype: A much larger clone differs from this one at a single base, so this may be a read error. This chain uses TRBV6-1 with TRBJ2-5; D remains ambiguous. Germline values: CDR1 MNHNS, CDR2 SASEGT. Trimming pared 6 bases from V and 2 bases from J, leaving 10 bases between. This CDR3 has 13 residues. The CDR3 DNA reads TGTGCCAGCAGGGAGATCTTACAAGAGACCCAGTACTTC. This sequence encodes CASREILQETQYF.

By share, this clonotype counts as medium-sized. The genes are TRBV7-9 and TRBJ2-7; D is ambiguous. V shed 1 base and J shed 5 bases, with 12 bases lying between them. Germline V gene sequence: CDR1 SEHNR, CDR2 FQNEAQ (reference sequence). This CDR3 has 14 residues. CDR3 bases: TGTGCCAGCAGCTTAGGTGGTCCTCTGGACGAGCAGTACTTC. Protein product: CASSLGGPLDEQYF.

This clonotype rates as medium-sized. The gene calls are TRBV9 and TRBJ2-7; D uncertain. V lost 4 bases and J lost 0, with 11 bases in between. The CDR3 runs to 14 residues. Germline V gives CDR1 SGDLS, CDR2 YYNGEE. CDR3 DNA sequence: TGTGCCAGCAGCCCTTTTCTCAGCTCCTACGAGCAGTACTTC. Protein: CASSPFLSSYEQYF.

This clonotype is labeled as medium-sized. The CDR3, as DNA: TGTGCCAGCAGTACACAGGGGGCTGGCACTGAAGCTTTCTTT. Residues: CASSTQGAGTEAFF. The chain joins TRBV28 to TRBJ1-1; TRBD1 aligns across 9 bases. The CDR3 has 14 amino acids. V dropped 5 bases and J dropped 4; count of bases not matched to a gene: 5. Germline loops: CDR1 MDHEN, CDR2 SYDVKM.

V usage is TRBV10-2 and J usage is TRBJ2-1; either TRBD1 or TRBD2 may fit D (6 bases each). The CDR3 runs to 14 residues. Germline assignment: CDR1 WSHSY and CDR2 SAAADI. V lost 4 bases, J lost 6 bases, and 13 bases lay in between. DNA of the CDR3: TGCGCCAGCAGTGGAGTAGGGGGGCGCAATGAGCAGTTCTTC. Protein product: CASSGVGGRNEQFF.

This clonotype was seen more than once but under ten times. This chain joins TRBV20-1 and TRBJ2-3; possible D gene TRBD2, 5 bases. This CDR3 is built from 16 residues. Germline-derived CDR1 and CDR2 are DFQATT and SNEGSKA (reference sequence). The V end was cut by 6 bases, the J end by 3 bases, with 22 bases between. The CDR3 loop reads CSAIVSGKPWTDTQYF. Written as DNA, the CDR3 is TGCAGTGCCATAGTCAGCGGAAAGCCGTGGACAGATACGCAGTATTTT.

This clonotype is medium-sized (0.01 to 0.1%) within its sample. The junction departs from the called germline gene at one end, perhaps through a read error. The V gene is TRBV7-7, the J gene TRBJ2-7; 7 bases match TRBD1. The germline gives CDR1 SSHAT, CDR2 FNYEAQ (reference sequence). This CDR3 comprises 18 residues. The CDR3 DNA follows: TGTGCTAGCAGGCGTATTTACGTTGATGGGACAGTTATACGGGAGCAGTACTTC. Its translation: CASRRIYVDGTVIREQYF.

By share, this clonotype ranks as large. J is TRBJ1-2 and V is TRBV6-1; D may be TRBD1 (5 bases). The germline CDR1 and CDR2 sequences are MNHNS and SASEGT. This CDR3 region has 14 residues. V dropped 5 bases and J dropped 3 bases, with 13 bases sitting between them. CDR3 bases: TGTGCCAGCAGTCCTGGGACGAACTACTATGGCTACACCTTC. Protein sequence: CASSPGTNYYGYTF.

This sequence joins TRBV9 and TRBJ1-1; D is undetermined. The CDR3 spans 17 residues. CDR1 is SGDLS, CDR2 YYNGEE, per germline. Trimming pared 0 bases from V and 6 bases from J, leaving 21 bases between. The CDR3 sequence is CASSVGGRALMGSEAFF. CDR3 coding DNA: TGTGCCAGCAGCGTAGGGGGTAGGGCCCTAATGGGATCTGAAGCTTTCTTT.

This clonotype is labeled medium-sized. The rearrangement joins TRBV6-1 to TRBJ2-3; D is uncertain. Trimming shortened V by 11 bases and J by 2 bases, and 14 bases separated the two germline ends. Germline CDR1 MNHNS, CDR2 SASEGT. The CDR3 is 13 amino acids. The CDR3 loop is CAGTPDDTDTQYF. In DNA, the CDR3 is TGTGCCGGAACCCCTGATGACACAGATACGCAGTATTTT.

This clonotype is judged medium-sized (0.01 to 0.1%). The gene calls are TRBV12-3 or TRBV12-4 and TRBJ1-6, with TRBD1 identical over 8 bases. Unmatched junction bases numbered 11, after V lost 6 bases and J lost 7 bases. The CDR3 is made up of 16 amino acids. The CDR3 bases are TGTGCCAGCAGCCCCGACAGGGGCTCTTGGAATTCACCCCTCCACTTT. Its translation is CASSPDRGSWNSPLHF.

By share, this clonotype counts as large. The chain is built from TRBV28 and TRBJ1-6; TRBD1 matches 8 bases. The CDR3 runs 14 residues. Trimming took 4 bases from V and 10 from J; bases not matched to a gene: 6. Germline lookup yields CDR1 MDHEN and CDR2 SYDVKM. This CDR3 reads CASSSGQVLSPLHF. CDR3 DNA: TGTGCCAGCAGTTCGGGACAGGTTTTGTCACCCCTCCACTTT.

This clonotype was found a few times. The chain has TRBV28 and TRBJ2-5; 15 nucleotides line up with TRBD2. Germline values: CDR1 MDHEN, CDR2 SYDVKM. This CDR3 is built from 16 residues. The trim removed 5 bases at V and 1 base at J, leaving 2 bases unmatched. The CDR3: CASSRTSGRVQETQYF. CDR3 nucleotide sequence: TGTGCCAGCAGTCGGACTAGCGGGAGGGTCCAAGAGACCCAGTACTTC.

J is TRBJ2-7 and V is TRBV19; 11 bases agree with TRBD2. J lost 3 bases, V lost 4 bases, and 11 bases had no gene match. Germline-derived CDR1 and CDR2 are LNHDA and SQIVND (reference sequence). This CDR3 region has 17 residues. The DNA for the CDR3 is TGTGCCAGTAGTAGGTGGCTAGCGGGGGGTAGCTTCTACGAGCAGTACTTC. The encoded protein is CASSRWLAGGSFYEQYF.

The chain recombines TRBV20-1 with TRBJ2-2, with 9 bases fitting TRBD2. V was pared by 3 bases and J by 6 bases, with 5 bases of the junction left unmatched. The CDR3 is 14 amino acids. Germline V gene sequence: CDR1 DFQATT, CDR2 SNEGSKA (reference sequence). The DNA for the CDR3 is TGCAGTGCTAGCCAGGCGGGAGGGCCCGGGGAGCTGTTTTTT. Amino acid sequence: CSASQAGGPGELFF.

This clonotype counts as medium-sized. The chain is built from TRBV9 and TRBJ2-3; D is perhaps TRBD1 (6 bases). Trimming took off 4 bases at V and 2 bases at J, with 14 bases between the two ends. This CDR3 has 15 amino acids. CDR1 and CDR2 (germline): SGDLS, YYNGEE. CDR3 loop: CASSRDTEDTDTQYF. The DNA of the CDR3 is TGTGCCAGCAGCAGGGACACGGAGGACACAGATACGCAGTATTTT.

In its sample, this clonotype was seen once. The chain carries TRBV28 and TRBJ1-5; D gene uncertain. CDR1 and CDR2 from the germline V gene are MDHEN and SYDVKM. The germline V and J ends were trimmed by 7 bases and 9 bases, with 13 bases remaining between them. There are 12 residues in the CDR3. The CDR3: CASTPPLWPQHF. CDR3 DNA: TGTGCCAGCACCCCACCCCTATGGCCCCAGCATTTT.

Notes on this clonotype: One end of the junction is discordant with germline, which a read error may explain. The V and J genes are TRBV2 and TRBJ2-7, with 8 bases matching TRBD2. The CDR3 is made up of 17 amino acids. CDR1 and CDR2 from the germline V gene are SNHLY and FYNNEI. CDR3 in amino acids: CASSEASTSAREYEHYF. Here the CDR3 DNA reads TGTGCCAGCAGTGAAGCCTCGACTAGCGCGAGGGAGTACGAGCACTACTTC.

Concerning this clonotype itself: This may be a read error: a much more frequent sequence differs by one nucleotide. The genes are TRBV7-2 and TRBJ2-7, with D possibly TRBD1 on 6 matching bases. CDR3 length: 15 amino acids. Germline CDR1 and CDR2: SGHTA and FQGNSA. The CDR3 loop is CASSRTQGMFYERYF. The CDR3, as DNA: TGTGCCAGCAGCCGAACACAGGGAATGTTCTACGAGCGGTACTTC.

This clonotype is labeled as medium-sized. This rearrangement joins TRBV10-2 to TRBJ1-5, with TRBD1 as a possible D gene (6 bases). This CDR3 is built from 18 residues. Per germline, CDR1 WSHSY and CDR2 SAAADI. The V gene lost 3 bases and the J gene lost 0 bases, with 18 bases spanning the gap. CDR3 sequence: CASSDQLGGVYSNQPQHF. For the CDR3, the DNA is TGCGCCAGCAGTGATCAGTTGGGGGGCGTTTATAGCAATCAGCCCCAGCATTTT.

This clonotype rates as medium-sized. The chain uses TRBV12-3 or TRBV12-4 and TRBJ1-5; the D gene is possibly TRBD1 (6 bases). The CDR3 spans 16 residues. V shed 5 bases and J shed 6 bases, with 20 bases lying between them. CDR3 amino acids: CASSPRVGGTRQPQHF. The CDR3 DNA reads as TGTGCCAGCAGTCCGCGTGTGGGGGGCACGCGTCAGCCCCAGCATTTT.

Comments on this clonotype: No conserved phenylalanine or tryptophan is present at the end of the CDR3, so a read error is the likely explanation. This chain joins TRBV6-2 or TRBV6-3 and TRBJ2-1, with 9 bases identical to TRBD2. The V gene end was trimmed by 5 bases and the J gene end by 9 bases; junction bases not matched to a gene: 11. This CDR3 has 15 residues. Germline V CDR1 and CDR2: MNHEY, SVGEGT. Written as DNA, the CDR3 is TGTGCCAGCAGTCCCATACTAGCGGGTGTGGGTGAGCAGTTCTTG. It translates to CASSPILAGVGEQFL.

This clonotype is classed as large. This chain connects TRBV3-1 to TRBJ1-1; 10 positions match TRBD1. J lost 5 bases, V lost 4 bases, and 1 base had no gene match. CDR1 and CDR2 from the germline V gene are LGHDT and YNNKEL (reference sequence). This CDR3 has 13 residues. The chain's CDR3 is CASSLDRGTEAFF. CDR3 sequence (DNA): TGTGCCAGCAGCCTGGACAGGGGGACTGAAGCTTTCTTT.

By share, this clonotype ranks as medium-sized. CDR3 protein: CASSSSGADYGYTF. CDR3 sequence (DNA): TGTGCCAGCAGCTCTAGCGGGGCCGACTATGGCTACACCTTC. The gene calls are TRBV7-9 and TRBJ1-2, with a possible D match to TRBD1 (5 bases). The CDR3 runs to 14 residues. The germline CDR1 and CDR2 sequences are SEHNR and FQNEAQ (reference sequence). V was pared by 4 bases and J by 3 bases, with 12 bases between.

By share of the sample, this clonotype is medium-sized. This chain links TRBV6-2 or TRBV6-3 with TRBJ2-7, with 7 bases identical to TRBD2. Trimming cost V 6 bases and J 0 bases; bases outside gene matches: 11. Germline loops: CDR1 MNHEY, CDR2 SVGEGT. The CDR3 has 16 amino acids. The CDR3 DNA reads TGTGCCAGCAGACTACCTTGGGGCGGGAGCTCCTACGAGCAGTACTTC. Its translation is CASRLPWGGSSYEQYF.

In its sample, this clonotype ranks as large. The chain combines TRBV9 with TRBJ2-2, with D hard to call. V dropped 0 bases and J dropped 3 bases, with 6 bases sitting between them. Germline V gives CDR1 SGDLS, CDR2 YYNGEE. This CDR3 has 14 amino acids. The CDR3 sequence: CASSVDWDTGELFF. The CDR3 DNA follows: TGTGCCAGCAGCGTAGATTGGGACACCGGGGAGCTGTTTTTT.

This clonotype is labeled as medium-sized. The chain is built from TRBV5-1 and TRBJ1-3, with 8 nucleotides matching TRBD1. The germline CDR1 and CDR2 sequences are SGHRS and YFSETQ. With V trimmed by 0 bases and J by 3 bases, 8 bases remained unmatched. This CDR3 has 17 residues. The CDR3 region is CASSLASGTGGGNTIYF. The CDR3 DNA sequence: TGCGCCAGCAGCTTGGCTTCCGGGACAGGAGGTGGAAACACCATATATTTT.